What follows describes a single T cell receptor beta chain. This clone has more than one count but fewer than ten. Its antigen is unknown. The input lacks base qualities; no much larger clone sits a single base away. The CDR3 holds 13 amino acids from the cysteine to the phenylalanine. The retained sequence is limited to the CDR3, 39 bases, with the frame set at the first base. Trimmed from V: 4 bases; trimmed from J: 10 bases; junction bases lacking a gene match: 6. The germline V gene (reference sequence) supplies CDR1 GTSNPN and CDR2 SVGIG. The entry originates in a study of blood T cell repertoires in COVID-19 (dated by TCRdb to the early 2020s). General notes on the study: Collaborator samples came from the United States, Italy and Spain and covered acute and convalescent phases of COVID-19. A de-identified subject ID, COVID-19 status, age in years and sex were almost always included in the sample metadata. The repertoires were released in a freely available public database intended as a resource for research on the immune response to SARS-CoV-2. The material from the prospective study consisted of cDNA or gDNA derived from T cells, B-cell-depleted T cells, or PBMCs. The dataset comprised deeply sampled blood TCRbeta repertoires from subjects exposed to, actively infected with, or recovered from COVID-19. Samples came from the ongoing ImmuneRACE study (first 160 participants) plus 1,254 subjects from 6 global collaborators. Where available, HLA class I and class II types were taken from metadata supplied by the sample provider and were not determined by assay-based typing. What the authors observed across the whole study: How much clinical and demographic metadata was included differed by source and by participant, and the metadata was provided uncurated.

TCRbeta CDR3 regions were amplified from genomic DNA using the immunoSEQ Assay, a bias-controlled multiplex PCR. As for how the authors treated the data: The number of nucleated cells in each sample was estimated from the amplification of reference gene primers within the assay. To quantify the absolute abundance of each unique TCRbeta CDR3 rearrangement, sequence reads were collapsed and filtered. Productive Simpson clonality was computed per sample as the square root of Simpson's diversity index over productive rearrangements. The immuneACCESS repertoire file appears here via TCRdb, limited to in-frame rearrangements. These files lack a portion of the clones; in checked studies, under half of the deficit traces to unresolved V genes, and the cause of the others is not known. Clone size and the V and J calls come from that table; the DNA yielded D and trimming. The sample table shows about 42,000 clones, and roughly 92% are seen once. The ten largest make up roughly 10% of the sample.

Whole blood was collected in K2EDTA tubes by collaborating institutions according to the institutions' own protocols. For TCRbeta analysis, collaborators shipped samples in one of three forms: frozen whole blood, isolated PBMCs, or DNA extracted from either of those sample types. The chain joins TRBV30 to TRBJ1-6, and 8 junctional nucleotides match TRBD1. Sequenced: peripheral blood. The TCR comes from a man aged 45-65 years with active COVID-19. CDR3 reads: CAWMRTGQSPLHF. In nucleotide form, the sequence is TGTGCCTGGATGAGGACAGGGCAGTCACCCCTCCACTTT.